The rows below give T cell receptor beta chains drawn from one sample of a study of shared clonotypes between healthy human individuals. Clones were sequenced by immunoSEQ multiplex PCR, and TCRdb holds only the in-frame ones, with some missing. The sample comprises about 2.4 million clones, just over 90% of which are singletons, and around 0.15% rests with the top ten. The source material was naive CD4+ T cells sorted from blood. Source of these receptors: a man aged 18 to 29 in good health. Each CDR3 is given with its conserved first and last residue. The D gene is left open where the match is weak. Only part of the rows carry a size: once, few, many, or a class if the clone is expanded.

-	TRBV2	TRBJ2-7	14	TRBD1	TGTGCCAGCAGTTCACAGGGGAGCTCCTACGAGCAGTACTTC	CASSSQGSSYEQYF
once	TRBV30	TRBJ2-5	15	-	TGTGCCTGGAGTGTAGGCAGGGTGAACGGAGAGACCCAGTACTTC	CAWSVGRVNGETQYF
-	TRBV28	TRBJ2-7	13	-	TGTGCCAGCAGTTTAGTCGGCAGGGATTGGGAGTACTTC	CASSLVGRDWEYF
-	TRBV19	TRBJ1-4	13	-	TGTGCCAGCCGTGAACAGGGAGATGAAAAACTGTTTTTT	CASREQGDEKLFF
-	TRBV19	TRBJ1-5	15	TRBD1	TGTGCCAGTAAAACCGGCGGACAGGGCAATCAGCCCCAGCATTTT	CASKTGGQGNQPQHF
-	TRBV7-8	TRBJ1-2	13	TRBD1	TGTGCCAGCAGCACTACAGGGGACTATGGCTACACCTTC	CASSTTGDYGYTF
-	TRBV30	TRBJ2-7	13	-	TGTGCCTGGAGTGTGGGGCCGGGGTACGCGCAGTACTTC	CAWSVGPGYAQYF
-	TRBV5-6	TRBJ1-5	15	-	TGTGCCAGCAGCTCCCGGGCAGTTAGCAATCAGCCCCAGCATTTT	CASSSRAVSNQPQHF
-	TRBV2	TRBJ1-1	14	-	TGTGCCAGCAGCGGACAGTCTCTCCAGACTGAAGCTTTCTTT	CASSGQSLQTEAFF
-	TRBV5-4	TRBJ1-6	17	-	TGTGCCAGCAGCTCCTACACCGGAGGCTCCTATAATTCACCCCTCCACTTT	CASSSYTGGSYNSPLHF
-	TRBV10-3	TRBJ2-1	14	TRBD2	TGTGCCATCAGTGACGGTAATAGCGGGGGAAAGCAGTTCTTC	CAISDGNSGGKQFF
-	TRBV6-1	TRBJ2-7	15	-	TGTGCCAGCAGTCCGGAGGGTAGCGGAACCTACGAGCAGTACTTC	CASSPEGSGTYEQYF
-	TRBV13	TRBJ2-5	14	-	TGTGCCAGCAGCGAGACCGGACTCCAAGAGACCCAGTACTTC	CASSETGLQETQYF
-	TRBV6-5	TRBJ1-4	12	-	TGTGCCAGCAAGAGGATAAATGAAAAACTGTTTTTT	CASKRINEKLFF
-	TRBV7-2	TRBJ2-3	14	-	TGTGCCAGCAGCTTAGTGCTAGCCGTAGATACGCAGTATTTT	CASSLVLAVDTQYF
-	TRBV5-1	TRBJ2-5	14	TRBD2	TGCGCCAGCAGCTCGGGACTAGCGCAAGAGACCCAGTACTTC	CASSSGLAQETQYF
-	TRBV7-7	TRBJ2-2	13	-	TGTGCTAGCAGCCCAAGGTTCACCGGGGAGCTGTTTTTT	CASSPRFTGELFF
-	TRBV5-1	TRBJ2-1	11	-	TGCGCCAGCTCTATATCAGGGGAGCAGTTCTTC	CASSISGEQFF
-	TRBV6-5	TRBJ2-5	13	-	TGTGCCAGCAGAAGGGTGGCGGGAGAGACCCAGTACTTC	CASRRVAGETQYF
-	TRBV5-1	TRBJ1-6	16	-	TGCGCCAGCAGCCAGACCGAGAGCTCCTATAATTCACCCCTCCACTTT	CASSQTESSYNSPLHF
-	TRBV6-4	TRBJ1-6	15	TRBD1	TGTGCCAGCAGTCCCGGGACAGGGAAAAAATCACCCCTCCACTTT	CASSPGTGKKSPLHF
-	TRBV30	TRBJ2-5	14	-	TGTGCCTGGAGTGTTCCTGGAGGGCGAGAGACCCAGTACTTC	CAWSVPGGRETQYF
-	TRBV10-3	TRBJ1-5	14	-	TGTGCCATCAGTGAGATGGGGGCCAATCAGCCCCAGCATTTT	CAISEMGANQPQHF
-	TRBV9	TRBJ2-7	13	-	TGTGCCAGCAGCGTTGGGCCAGCCTACGAGCAGTACTTC	CASSVGPAYEQYF
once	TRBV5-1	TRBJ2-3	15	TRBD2	TGCGCCAGCAGCTTGTCCAGCGGGGTCACTGATACGCAGTATTTT	CASSLSSGVTDTQYF
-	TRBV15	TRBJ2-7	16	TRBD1	TGTGCCACCAGCGTTCGACAGGGGGCAGGCACCTACGAGCAGTACTTC	CATSVRQGAGTYEQYF
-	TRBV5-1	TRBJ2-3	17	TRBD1	TGCGCCAGCAGCTTGGGTATCTTCGGGACAGGGAAAGATACGCAGTATTTT	CASSLGIFGTGKDTQYF
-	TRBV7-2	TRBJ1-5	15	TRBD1	TGTGCCAGCAGCTTAAACAGGGGGCCGAATCAGCCCCAGCATTTT	CASSLNRGPNQPQHF
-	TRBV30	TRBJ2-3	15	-	TGTGCCTGGGAAAACCAACTAGATTTCACAGATACGCAGTATTTT	CAWENQLDFTDTQYF
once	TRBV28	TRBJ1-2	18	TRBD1	TGTGCCAGCAGTTTATACTCGACCGAGACAGGGGGAAACTATGGCTACACCTTC	CASSLYSTETGGNYGYTF
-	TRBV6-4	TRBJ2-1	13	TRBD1	TGTGCCAGCAGCCCGGGACAGCACCGTGAGCAGTTCTTC	CASSPGQHREQFF
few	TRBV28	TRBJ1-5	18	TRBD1	TGTGCCAGCAGTCCCCCCGGAAGACAGGGTAATGGCAATCAGCCCCAGCATTTT	CASSPPGRQGNGNQPQHF
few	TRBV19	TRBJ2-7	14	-	TGTGCCAGTAGTAATCGACCGATCATGGGGGAGCAGTACTTC	CASSNRPIMGEQYF
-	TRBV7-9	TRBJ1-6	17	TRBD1	TGTGCCAGCAGCTTGGACAGGGCAAGCTCCTATAATTCACCCCTCCACTTT	CASSLDRASSYNSPLHF
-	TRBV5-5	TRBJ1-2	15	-	TGTGCCAGCAGCTTGGGCAGGGAGCTTTCCTTTGGCTACACCTTC	CASSLGRELSFGYTF
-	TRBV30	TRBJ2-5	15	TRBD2	TGTGCCTGTACTGGGACTAGCGGGAAGGAAGAGACCCAGTACTTC	CACTGTSGKEETQYF
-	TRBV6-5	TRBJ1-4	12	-	TGTGCCAGCAGTTCTCCGGGGGAAAAACTGTTTTTT	CASSSPGEKLFF
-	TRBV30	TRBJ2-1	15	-	TGTGCCTGGTCCGGGACTGCCAGCTCCTACAATGAGCAGTTCTTC	CAWSGTASSYNEQFF
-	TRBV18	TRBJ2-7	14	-	TGTGCCAGCTCACGCTCCAGGGAAACCTACGAGCAGTACTTC	CASSRSRETYEQYF
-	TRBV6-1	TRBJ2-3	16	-	TGTGCCAGCAGTGCGCACCGACTAGAGGAGACAGATACGCAGTATTTT	CASSAHRLEETDTQYF
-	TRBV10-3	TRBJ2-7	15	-	TGTGCCATCAGTGAGAGCGCAGCCTCCATTGACGAGCAGTACTTC	CAISESAASIDEQYF
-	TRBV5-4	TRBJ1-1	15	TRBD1	TGTGCCAGCAGCCAGGACAGGACAACGAACACTGAAGCTTTCTTT	CASSQDRTTNTEAFF
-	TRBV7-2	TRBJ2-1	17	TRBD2	TGTGCCAGCAGCCGAACTAGCGGGAGGGTCTCCTACAATGAGCAGTTCTTC	CASSRTSGRVSYNEQFF
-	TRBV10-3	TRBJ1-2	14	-	TGTGCCATCAGCGATTGGACAGCTGACTATGGCTACACCTTC	CAISDWTADYGYTF
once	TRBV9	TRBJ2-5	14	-	TGTGCCAGCAGCGTAGAAGGAGGTATAGAGACCCAGTACTTC	CASSVEGGIETQYF
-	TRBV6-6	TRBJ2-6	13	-	TGTGCCAGTACAGACTCTGGGGCCAACGTCCTGACTTTC	CASTDSGANVLTF
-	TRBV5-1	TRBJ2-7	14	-	TGCGCCAGCAGCGCACCAAAATTTGACCACGAGCAGTACTTC	CASSAPKFDHEQYF
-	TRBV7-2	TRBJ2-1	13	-	TGTGCCAGCAGCTTACCGTCCTACAATGAGCAGTTCTTC	CASSLPSYNEQFF
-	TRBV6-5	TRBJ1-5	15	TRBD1	TGTGCCAGCAGCCCAGGGGGCGCGGGCAATCAGCCCCAGCATTTT	CASSPGGAGNQPQHF
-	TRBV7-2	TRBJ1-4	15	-	TGTGCCAGCAGCTTAGTTGGCCTGCGCCTGGAAAAACTGTTTTTT	CASSLVGLRLEKLFF
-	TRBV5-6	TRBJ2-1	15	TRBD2	TGTGCCAGCAGCTCCCATGGACTAGCGGGATTTTTTCAGTTCTTC	CASSSHGLAGFFQFF
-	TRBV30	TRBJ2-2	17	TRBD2	TGTGCCTGGAGTGAGGGGGGACTAGCGGGAGTTACCGGGGAGCTGTTTTTT	CAWSEGGLAGVTGELFF
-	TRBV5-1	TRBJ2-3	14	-	TGCGCCAGCAAAGGCGCCACCCTCACAGATACGCAGTATTTT	CASKGATLTDTQYF
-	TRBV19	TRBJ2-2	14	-	TGTGCCAGTACCGGGACGGCGAACACCGGGGAGCTGTTTTTT	CASTGTANTGELFF
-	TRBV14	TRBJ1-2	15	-	TGTGCCAGCAGCCAAGAAGTCAGGGGATTCGGTGGCTACACCTTC	CASSQEVRGFGGYTF
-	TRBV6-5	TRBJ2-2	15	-	TGTGCCAGCAGGACGGGGGTGGCGGACACCGGGGAGCTGTTTTTT	CASRTGVADTGELFF
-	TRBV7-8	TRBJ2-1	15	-	TGTGCCAGCAGCTTAGGCAGGGGAAGGGACAATGAGCAGTTCTTC	CASSLGRGRDNEQFF
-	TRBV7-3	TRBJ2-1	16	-	TGTGCCAGCAGCTTAAAAGGGGGGAACTCCTTCAATGAGCAGTTCTTC	CASSLKGGNSFNEQFF
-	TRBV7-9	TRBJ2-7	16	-	TGTGCCAGCAGCTCGGGACCTCCACAAATTCGGTACGAGCAGTACTTC	CASSSGPPQIRYEQYF
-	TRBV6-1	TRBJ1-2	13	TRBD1	TGTGCCAGCAGTGACAGGGGGGGCGGCGGCTACACCTTC	CASSDRGGGGYTF